What follows are 5 T cell receptor beta chains derived from one specimen sequenced in a study of T-cell reconstitution after alpha-beta-depleted transplantation in children. Unique molecular identifiers tagged the TCRbeta library. TCRdb used MiXCR to reprocess the PCR reads, holding one entry per CDR3 protein. The data contain 750,000 to 950,000 distinct CDR3 sequences, 15% to 20% of them singletons. The sample in question was PBMCs, mostly from graft donor cells, obtained 360 days after TCRalphabeta/CD19-depleted stem cell transplant. The receptors stem from a male patient younger than 18 who had a stem cell transplant for acute lymphoblastic leukemia, so the T cells may come from the graft donor.

V usage is TRBV27 and J usage is TRBJ2-1; the match to TRBD2 covers 7 bases. CDR1 is MNHEY, CDR2 SMNVEV, per germline (reference sequence). V gave up 6 bases and J gave up 3 bases; unmatched junction bases: 11. The CDR3 has 16 residues. The chain's CDR3 is CASRGRDRGNYNEQFF. In DNA, the CDR3 is TGTGCCAGCAGGGGGAGGGATAGGGGAAACTACAATGAGCAGTTCTTC.

This clonotype has only a few counts. The V gene is TRBV5-6, the J gene TRBJ1-5, with D possibly being TRBD1 (5 bases). This CDR3 region has 16 residues. Trimming took 6 bases from V and 2 from J, leaving 18 bases between them. Germline V lookup: CDR1 SGHDT, CDR2 YYEEEE. CDR3 sequence (DNA): TGTGCCAGCATCCCAAAGTGGGGCCTTCGCAATCAGCCCCAGCATTTT. Its translation: CASIPKWGLRNQPQHF. The full variable domain, its missing parts supplied by reference TRBV5-6 and TRBJ1-5, is DAGVTQSPTHLIKTRGQQVTLRCSPKSGHDTVSWYQQALGQGPQFIFQYYEEEERQRGNFPDRFSGHQFPNYSSELNVNALLLGDSALYLCASIPKWGLRNQPQHFGDGTRLSIL.

In this sample, this clonotype turned up once. This chain uses TRBV20-1 with TRBJ2-3; 10 positions match TRBD2. The trim removed 1 base at V and 0 bases at J, leaving 4 bases unmatched. CDR1 is DFQATT and CDR2 is SNEGSKA in the germline V gene (reference sequence). This CDR3 has 16 amino acids. DNA for the CDR3: TGCAGTGCTAGAGCCTTGACTAGCGGGAGCACAGATACGCAGTATTTT. This translates into CSARALTSGSTDTQYF.

This sequence joins TRBV29-1 and TRBJ1-2; perhaps TRBD1 as D (6 bases). The germline V and J ends were trimmed by 5 bases and 12 bases, with 22 bases remaining between them. The CDR3 has 13 amino acids. Germline V gives CDR1 SQVTM, CDR2 ANQGSEA. CDR3 protein: CSVPVFFQGGNTF. CDR3 DNA: TGCAGCGTTCCTGTGTTTTTTCAAGGGGGGAACACCTTC.

This clonotype was detected a few times. This chain uses TRBV27 with TRBJ1-5; weak D call: TRBD1 (5 bases). Trimming left V 5 bases short and J 3 bases short, with 14 bases between. CDR1 and CDR2 (germline): MNHEY, SMNVEV (reference sequence). The CDR3 covers 15 residues. CDR3 protein: CASSPQTGINQPQHF. CDR3 DNA: TGTGCCAGCAGTCCCCAAACAGGTATCAATCAGCCCCAGCATTTT.